This T cell receptor beta chain emerged from a study of blood T cell repertoires in COVID-19. Study background: Sites across the United States, Italy and Spain contributed samples from acute and convalescent COVID-19.

Methods used by the authors: Amplification of reference gene primers was used by the study to estimate nucleated cell counts. Using immunoSEQ multiplex PCR, the repertoire was profiled, and TCRdb retains in-frame clones only, with some absent. Clonal size and the V and J genes are those of that table, whereas D and trimming came from the DNA. The sample consists of some 140,000 clones, more than 85% of them appearing once. Sequenced material: peripheral blood. This sequence originates from a man aged 50-59 years with active or convalescent COVID-19.

This chain's CDR3 is CASRLEGRETQYF. CDR3 DNA sequence: TGTGCCAGCAGGCTTGAGGGCCGAGAGACCCAGTACTTC. This chain connects TRBV6-5 to TRBJ2-5; TRBD2 might be the D (5 bases). Trimming shortened V by 6 bases and J by 4 bases, and 12 bases separated the two germline ends. The CDR3 has 13 residues. CDR1 and CDR2 (germline): MNHEY, SVGAGI.